The 20 T cell receptor beta chains presented below share a single source sample, sequenced in a study of cytomegalovirus exposure and HLA in healthy donors. Primers for the PCR totalled 60 Vbeta and 13 Jbeta. Here immunoSEQ multiplex PCR was the method, and the copy in TCRdb shows in-frame clones only, minus some. Here the sample spans some 130,000 clones, 65% to 80% being singletons. The source material was PBMCs. The receptors come from a male donor in good health and CMV-seronegative.

The chain is built from TRBV6-1 and TRBJ2-1, with 8 bases aligning to TRBD1. Trimming at V came to 4 bases and at J to 7 bases, leaving 12 bases not matched to a gene. CDR3 length: 16 residues. CDR1 and CDR2 (germline): MNHNS, SASEGT. Here the CDR3 DNA reads TGTGCCAGCAGTGTGGCGCGGACAGGGATAGGTAATGAGCAGTTCTTC. Translated: CASSVARTGIGNEQFF.

V and J are TRBV19 and TRBJ1-5; D might be TRBD1 (5 bases). V was pared by 6 bases and J by 6 bases, with 15 bases between. Germline V lookup: CDR1 LNHDA, CDR2 SQIVND (reference sequence). This CDR3 is built from 14 residues. The CDR3 here is CASSPSGSGQPQHF. DNA of the CDR3: TGTGCCAGTAGCCCCTCAGGGTCGGGTCAGCCCCAGCATTTT.

J is TRBJ1-5 and V is TRBV15; D unresolved. The CDR3 sequence is 15 residues long. Germline values: CDR1 LNHNV, CDR2 YYDKDF (reference sequence). V was trimmed by 0 bases and J by 7 bases, leaving 13 bases between them. In DNA, the CDR3 is TGTGCCACCAGCAGAGATCTTGGGTCGGAGCAGCCCCAGCATTTT. This sequence encodes CATSRDLGSEQPQHF.

This clone appeared a few times. One junction end disagrees with the germline gene, perhaps due to a read error. The V gene is TRBV7-7, the J gene TRBJ2-2; TRBD1 is a possible D gene (5 bases). The CDR3 runs 15 residues. Germline CDR1 SSHAT, CDR2 FNYEAQ (reference sequence). The CDR3 DNA sequence: TGTGCTAGCAGTAAAGTCGGACAGAACACCGGGGAGCTGTTTTTT. This sequence encodes CASSKVGQNTGELFF.

This clone appeared a single time. This sequence joins TRBV10-2 and TRBJ2-7, with 10 positions matching TRBD1. The germline gives CDR1 WSHSY, CDR2 SAAADI. The length of the CDR3 is 14 residues. V gave up 6 bases and J gave up 6 bases; unmatched junction bases: 8. The CDR3 loop reads CASSVGQGVAEQYF. In DNA, the CDR3 is TGCGCCAGCAGCGTTGGACAGGGGGTGGCCGAGCAGTACTTC.

This clone has a handful of counts. The chain joins TRBV12-5 to TRBJ2-4, with D hard to call. The CDR3 totals 13 residues. CDR1 LGHNT and CDR2 FRNRAP come from the germline V gene. V lost 5 bases, J lost 6 bases, and 11 bases lay in between. The CDR3 sequence is CASGHSNGNIQYF. The CDR3 nucleotides read TGTGCTAGTGGTCACAGTAATGGAAACATTCAGTACTTC.

This clone was observed a few times. V and J are TRBV5-1 and TRBJ1-1; the D is unclear. The germline CDR1 and CDR2 sequences are SGHRS and YFSETQ. This CDR3 is 14 amino acids long. V lost 2 bases and J 3 bases, leaving 11 bases between the germline ends. CDR3 sequence: CASSLSRPDTEAFF. CDR3 nucleotides: TGCGCCAGCAGCTTAAGTCGCCCGGACACTGAAGCTTTCTTT.

The chain links TRBV7-6 to TRBJ2-5; D call uncertain. CDR1 and CDR2 (germline): SGHVS, FNYEAQ. V was shortened by 3 bases and J by 5 bases, with 10 bases between the two germline ends. CDR3 length: 13 residues. The CDR3 region has the DNA TGTGCCAGCAGCTTGGTAGTCTGGGAGACCCAGTACTTC. It yields the protein CASSLVVWETQYF.

This chain links TRBV5-4 with TRBJ2-5; 11 bases are shared with TRBD2. This CDR3 is built from 17 residues. Germline lookup yields CDR1 SGHNT and CDR2 YYREEE (reference sequence). V lost 0 bases, J lost 2 bases, and 6 bases stayed unmatched. Written as DNA, the CDR3 is TGTGCCAGCAGCTTGGCCAAAAGGACTAGCGGGCAAGAGACCCAGTACTTC. The encoded protein is CASSLAKRTSGQETQYF.

This clone was counted a single time. The chain is built from TRBV6-6 and TRBJ2-1; TRBD2 agrees at 14 bases. Germline V lookup: CDR1 MNHNY, CDR2 SVGAGI (reference sequence). V trimming: 9 bases; J trimming: 8 bases; junction bases outside the gene matches: 9. CDR3 size: 15 residues. CDR3 nucleotides: TGTGCCAGTAGCGGGACTAGCGGGGGTAGATATGAGCAGTTCTTC. Translation gives CASSGTSGGRYEQFF.

The chain has TRBV6-1 and TRBJ2-5, with a weak D call TRBD1 (6 bases). The J call is in doubt because the DNA end fits TRBJ2-7 better. CDR3 size: 14 residues. Germline V gene data show CDR1 as MNHNS and CDR2 as SASEGT. The DNA for the CDR3 is TGTGCCAGCAGCGACCCGGGACAAATCTACGAGCAGTACTTC. Amino acid sequence: CASSDPGQIYEQYF.

The chain links TRBV4-1 to TRBJ2-3; possible D gene TRBD1, 6 bases. V was pared by 2 bases and J by 5 bases, with 20 bases between. Germline CDR1 reads MGHRA; CDR2 reads YSYEKL. This CDR3 contains 17 residues. The CDR3 protein is CASSQIGAGVGGDTQYF. The CDR3 DNA reads as TGCGCCAGCAGCCAAATAGGGGCAGGGGTTGGTGGAGATACGCAGTATTTT.

V and J are TRBV19 and TRBJ1-6; D not resolved. Germline-derived CDR1 and CDR2 are LNHDA and SQIVND (reference sequence). CDR3 length: 15 amino acids. The V and J ends lost 3 bases and 10 bases respectively, with 16 bases between them. CDR3 amino acids: CASSIGGALTSPLHF. Here the CDR3 DNA reads TGTGCCAGTAGTATCGGCGGAGCCTTGACGTCACCCCTCCACTTT.

This chain links TRBV5-1 with TRBJ2-1, with D possibly being TRBD2 (6 bases). Looked up from germline, CDR1 is SGHRS and CDR2 is YFSETQ. There are 14 residues in the CDR3. Trimming stripped 4 bases from V and 0 bases from J, with 8 bases between. CDR3 amino acids: CASSRGSSYNEQFF. As DNA, the CDR3 is TGCGCCAGCAGCCGGGGGAGCTCCTACAATGAGCAGTTCTTC.

This clone occurred once. The J gene is TRBJ1-2, the V gene TRBV6-4; 8 bases agree with TRBD1. The V segment lost 7 bases and the J segment 5 bases; nucleotides outside the gene matches: 12. The CDR3 has 15 residues. Germline V gene data show CDR1 as MRHNA and CDR2 as SNTAGT. CDR3 nucleotide sequence: TGTGCCAGCAAACGGGACAGGTTCGCCACATATGGCTACACCTTC. Protein sequence: CASKRDRFATYGYTF.

This clone was seen just once. The chain links TRBV4-1 to TRBJ2-5; D might be TRBD1 (5 bases). The CDR3 loop spans 14 amino acids. The germline V and J ends were trimmed by 0 bases and 2 bases, with 7 bases remaining between them. Germline-derived CDR1 and CDR2 are MGHRA and YSYEKL. The CDR3 sequence is CASSQDNRQETQYF. DNA for the CDR3: TGCGCCAGCAGCCAAGATAACAGGCAAGAGACCCAGTACTTC.

The chain employs TRBV7-9 and TRBJ2-7; 12 positions match TRBD1. V lost 4 bases and J lost 9; bases outside the gene matches: 10. Per germline, CDR1 SEHNR and CDR2 FQNEAQ (reference sequence). The CDR3 contains 15 residues. This chain's CDR3 is CASSSTGTGGARQYF. In DNA, the CDR3 is TGTGCCAGCAGCTCGACCGGGACAGGGGGCGCGCGGCAGTACTTC.

This chain uses TRBV18 with TRBJ2-3; D might be TRBD2 (6 bases). Trimming cost V 3 bases and J 8 bases, with 12 bases left between them. CDR1 is KGHSH and CDR2 is LQKENI in the germline V gene. This CDR3 is 13 amino acids long. Here the CDR3 DNA reads TGTGCCAGCTCACCTTCGGGAGTAGGTACGCAGTATTTT. Translation gives CASSPSGVGTQYF.

This clone has only one observation. The chain joins TRBV27 to TRBJ1-2; D ambiguous. In germline, CDR1 is MNHEY, CDR2 SMNVEV (reference sequence). With 5 bases removed from V and 2 bases from J, the gap between germline ends came to 9 bases. There are 13 residues in the CDR3. CDR3 nucleotide sequence: TGTGCCAGCAGTCTACGTCAAAACTATGGCTACACCTTC. Its protein product is CASSLRQNYGYTF.

The CDR3 sequence is CASSTDRGAYTF. The CDR3 DNA reads as TGTGCCAGCAGCACCGACAGGGGGGCGTACACCTTC. The chain recombines TRBV5-4 with TRBJ1-2, with 9 bases aligning to TRBD1. CDR3 length: 12 amino acids. J gave up 11 bases and V 4 bases, and 6 bases lay outside the gene matches. Looked up from germline, CDR1 is SGHNT and CDR2 is YYREEE (reference sequence).